These 29 T cell receptor beta chains were all obtained from the same sample, sequenced in a study of cytomegalovirus exposure and HLA in healthy donors. The PCR ran on 60 Vbeta and 13 Jbeta primers. Using immunoSEQ multiplex PCR, the repertoire was profiled, and TCRdb retains in-frame clones only, with some absent. Here the sample spans 200,000 or so clones, roughly 80% being singletons. Sequencing was carried out using PBMCs. These TCRs come from a woman between 45 and 65 years old in good health and CMV-seropositive.

The CDR3 reads CASSPGQLYEQYF. The CDR3 nucleotides read TGTGCCAGCAGCCCGGGACAACTCTACGAGCAGTACTTC. V gene TRBV7-9 combines with J gene TRBJ2-7; D perhaps matches TRBD1 (6 bases). V was trimmed by 5 bases and J by 3 bases, leaving 11 bases between them. This CDR3 contains 13 residues. Looked up from germline, CDR1 is SEHNR and CDR2 is FQNEAQ (reference sequence).

This clone showed up just a few times. The gene calls are TRBV6-5 and TRBJ2-7; 7 bases map to TRBD1. The CDR3 runs to 14 residues. Trimming at V came to 2 bases and at J to 2 bases, leaving 3 bases not matched to a gene. Germline V gene sequence: CDR1 MNHEY, CDR2 SVGAGI. Here the CDR3 DNA reads TGTGCCAGCAGTTACGGGACAGCCCCCTACGAGCAGTACTTC. This sequence encodes CASSYGTAPYEQYF.

A few counts support this clone. CDR3 amino acids: CASSRTVALNQPQHF. The CDR3 DNA is TGCGCCAGCAGCCGGACAGTAGCTCTCAATCAGCCCCAGCATTTT. V and J are TRBV4-3 and TRBJ1-5; D might be TRBD1 (6 bases). Deletions cut 4 bases from V and 3 bases from J, with 13 bases between. Germline assignment: CDR1 LGHNA and CDR2 YSLEER. The length of the CDR3 is 15 residues.

The V gene is TRBV10-1, the J gene TRBJ2-1; 10 nucleotides align to TRBD1. Germline-derived CDR1 and CDR2 are WNHNN and SYGVQD (reference sequence). With V trimmed by 4 bases and J by 4 bases, 4 bases remained unmatched. The CDR3 contains 15 residues. The CDR3 spells CASSVGTGVYNEQFF. CDR3 coding DNA: TGCGCCAGCAGTGTAGGGACAGGGGTATACAATGAGCAGTTCTTC.

The gene calls are TRBV15 and TRBJ1-4; 10 positions match TRBD1. From germline, CDR1 is LNHNV and CDR2 YYDKDF (reference sequence). CDR3 length: 16 amino acids. The J segment lost 1 base and the V segment lost 1 base, leaving 0 bases of the junction unmatched. This CDR3 reads CATSRGDRGTNEKLFF. DNA for the CDR3: TGTGCCACCAGCAGAGGGGACAGGGGAACTAATGAAAAACTGTTTTTT.

This clone came up a few times. The chain is built from TRBV18 and TRBJ2-2; 8 bases align to TRBD1. V was clipped by 3 bases and J by 4 bases; unmatched bases: 4. Germline V lookup: CDR1 KGHSH, CDR2 LQKENI. CDR3 length: 15 amino acids. In nucleotides, the CDR3 is TGTGCCAGCTCACCCCGGCAGGGGGCCACCGGGGAGCTGTTTTTT. Translation gives CASSPRQGATGELFF. Based on the CDR3 plus reference TRBV18 and TRBJ2-2, the full variable domain is NAGVMQNPRHLVRRRGQEARLRCSPMKGHSHVYWYRQLPEEGLKFMVYLQKENIIDESGMPKERFSAEFPKEGPSILRIQQVVRGDSAAYFCASSPRQGATGELFFGEGSRLTVL.

The chain combines TRBV19 with TRBJ1-1; 8 nucleotides match TRBD1. Looked up from germline, CDR1 is LNHDA and CDR2 is SQIVND (reference sequence). J lost 5 bases, V lost 2 bases, and 4 bases had no gene match. The length of the CDR3 is 14 residues. The CDR3 here is CASSISTGGTEAFF. The DNA of the CDR3 is TGTGCCAGTAGTATATCTACAGGGGGAACTGAAGCTTTCTTT.

The chain employs TRBV6-5 and TRBJ1-1; a weak D match, TRBD1 (6 bases). Germline V gene lookup returns CDR1 MNHEY and CDR2 SVGAGI. This CDR3 has 14 residues. V gave up 4 bases and J gave up 5 bases, with 14 bases separating them. As DNA, the CDR3 is TGTGCCAGCAGTTCTGAATACAGGGAAACTGAAGCTTTCTTT. This codes for CASSSEYRETEAFF.

The V and J genes are TRBV4-1 and TRBJ2-3; a weak D match, TRBD2 (6 bases). The CDR3 covers 15 residues. Germline V gives CDR1 MGHRA, CDR2 YSYEKL. Trimming left V 2 bases short and J 0 bases short, with 9 bases between. The DNA for the CDR3 is TGCGCCAGCAGCCAACTAGCGACTAGCACAGATACGCAGTATTTT. Amino acids: CASSQLATSTDTQYF.

The V and J genes are TRBV19 and TRBJ2-3; 7 bases fit TRBD1. This CDR3 contains 15 residues. From germline, CDR1 is LNHDA and CDR2 SQIVND (reference sequence). After removal of 5 bases from V and 4 bases from J, the junction contained 9 bases not matched to a gene. CDR3 residues: CASSLYRGGADTQYF. CDR3 sequence (DNA): TGTGCCAGTAGTCTATACCGAGGGGGCGCAGATACGCAGTATTTT.

This clone turned up a few times. The gene calls are TRBV10-1 and TRBJ1-6; D uncertain. The CDR3 consists of 15 residues. Germline V gene lookup returns CDR1 WNHNN and CDR2 SYGVQD (reference sequence). Between the trimmed V and J ends, which lost 3 bases and 8 bases, there was a span of 14 bases. This CDR3 is CASSEREAGYSPLHF. CDR3 bases: TGCGCCAGCAGTGAACGGGAAGCAGGATATTCACCCCTCCACTTT.

This sequence joins TRBV7-9 and TRBJ1-2; maybe TRBD1 (5 bases). In germline, CDR1 is SEHNR, CDR2 FQNEAQ (reference sequence). CDR3 size: 16 residues. Trimming stripped 1 base from V and 3 bases from J, with 15 bases between. This CDR3 is CASSLGRDAGDYGYTF. The CDR3 nucleotides read TGTGCCAGCAGCTTAGGCAGGGATGCGGGGGACTATGGCTACACCTTC.

The chain joins TRBV15 to TRBJ2-4; D remains unclear. The germline V and J ends were trimmed by 3 bases and 1 base, with 7 bases remaining between them. CDR3 size: 14 residues. From germline, CDR1 is LNHNV and CDR2 YYDKDF (reference sequence). CDR3 sequence reads: CATSRVGAKNIQYF. CDR3 nucleotides: TGTGCCACCAGCAGGGTGGGCGCCAAAAACATTCAGTACTTC. Combining the CDR3 with reference TRBV15 and TRBJ2-4 gives the whole variable domain DAMVIQNPRYQVTQFGKPVTLSCSQTLNHNVMYWYQQKSSQAPKLLFHYYDKDFNNEADTPDNFQSRRPNTSFCFLDIRSPGLGDTAMYLCATSRVGAKNIQYFGAGTRLSVL.

The chain employs TRBV7-2 and TRBJ2-3; 14 nucleotides align to TRBD2. The length of the CDR3 is 18 residues. V trimming: 5 bases; J trimming: 6 bases; junction bases outside the gene matches: 13. Germline CDR1 SGHTA, CDR2 FQGNSA. CDR3 amino acids: CASSISGGTSGGRDTQYF. CDR3 coding DNA: TGTGCCAGCAGCATAAGTGGCGGGACTAGCGGGGGCCGGGATACGCAGTATTTT.

This chain's CDR3 is CASSSGQTSYEQYF. Written as DNA, the CDR3 is TGTGCCAGCTCATCAGGACAGACCTCCTACGAGCAGTACTTC. V gene TRBV18 combines with J gene TRBJ2-7; D is perhaps TRBD1 (6 bases). Germline V CDR1 and CDR2: KGHSH, LQKENI. V dropped 5 bases and J dropped 0 bases, with 11 bases sitting between them. The CDR3 is made up of 14 amino acids.

The chain employs TRBV20-1 and TRBJ2-1; no clear D. The germline gives CDR1 DFQATT, CDR2 SNEGSKA (reference sequence). V shed 5 bases and J shed 9 bases, with 8 bases lying between them. The length of the CDR3 is 10 residues. This CDR3 reads CSASNSEQFF. The CDR3 region has the DNA TGCAGTGCTTCGAACAGTGAGCAGTTCTTC.

The chain couples TRBV18 to TRBJ2-7; 10 bases are shared with TRBD1. The germline V gene has CDR1 KGHSH and CDR2 LQKENI. The V and J ends lost 4 bases and 4 bases, in that order; junction bases with no gene match: 4. The CDR3 spans 14 residues. CDR3 sequence: CASSQTGGRYEQYF. The CDR3 DNA reads as TGTGCCAGCTCACAGACAGGGGGCCGGTACGAGCAGTACTTC.

This chain joins TRBV28 and TRBJ1-2, with 8 nucleotides matching TRBD1. V dropped 8 bases and J dropped 0; count of bases not matched to a gene: 8. Germline CDR1 MDHEN, CDR2 SYDVKM. This CDR3 comprises 15 residues. The DNA of the CDR3 is TGTGCCAGCTCCCCCAGGGGGCAAGCTAACTATGGCTACACCTTC. Its protein is CASSPRGQANYGYTF.

The rearrangement links TRBV4-1 to TRBJ2-7, with 13 positions matching TRBD2. Trimming removed 4 bases from V and 1 base from J; junction bases left unmatched: 7. There are 17 residues in the CDR3. Germline loops: CDR1 MGHRA, CDR2 YSYEKL. The CDR3 protein is CASSRTSGRARSYEQYF. In DNA, the CDR3 is TGCGCCAGCAGCCGTACTAGCGGGAGGGCCAGGTCCTACGAGCAGTACTTC.

This chain connects TRBV4-1 to TRBJ1-2; TRBD1 matches at 11 bases. The germline V gene has CDR1 MGHRA and CDR2 YSYEKL. J lost 7 bases, V lost 4 bases, and 11 bases had no gene match. The CDR3 has 16 amino acids. The CDR3 loop reads CASSPGVGQGASGYTF. In nucleotides, the CDR3 is TGCGCCAGCAGCCCAGGGGTCGGACAGGGGGCCTCTGGCTACACCTTC.

The chain joins TRBV5-1 to TRBJ2-3, with D perhaps TRBD2 (7 bases). The CDR3 totals 18 residues. CDR1 and CDR2 from the germline V gene are SGHRS and YFSETQ. V lost 2 bases to trimming and J lost 0 bases, with 19 bases between them. The CDR3, as DNA: TGCGCCAGCAGCTTAACACCCAGGGGAGGGCTTAGCACAGATACGCAGTATTTT. Translating gives CASSLTPRGGLSTDTQYF.

CDR3 region: CASSVDLGRGELFF. CDR3 coding DNA: TGTGCCAGCAGCGTAGATTTGGGCCGCGGGGAGCTGTTTTTT. This chain uses TRBV9 with TRBJ2-2; D unresolved. This CDR3 comprises 14 residues. Trimming pared 0 bases from V and 7 bases from J, leaving 10 bases between. Germline lookup yields CDR1 SGDLS and CDR2 YYNGEE.

V gene TRBV28 combines with J gene TRBJ1-1, with D perhaps matching TRBD1 (5 bases). The germline V and J ends were trimmed by 6 bases and 0 bases, with 14 bases remaining between them. Germline V CDR1 and CDR2: MDHEN, SYDVKM. CDR3 length: 15 amino acids. Here the CDR3 reads CASSPRGTVNTEAFF. The CDR3 coding sequence is TGTGCCAGCAGCCCCCGCGGGACGGTGAACACTGAAGCTTTCTTT.

The chain recombines TRBV10-2 with TRBJ2-7; 12 nucleotides align to TRBD2. This CDR3 contains 16 residues. Germline loops: CDR1 WSHSY, CDR2 SAAADI. V gave up 0 bases and J gave up 7 bases; unmatched junction bases: 7. CDR3 DNA: TGCGCCAGCAGTGAGTCGCTGACTAGCGGGAGAACGGAGCAGTACTTC. It codes for CASSESLTSGRTEQYF.

The rearrangement uses TRBV4-3 and TRBJ2-7; 8 nucleotides line up with TRBD2. The germline V gene has CDR1 LGHNA and CDR2 YSLEER. The CDR3 is 15 residues long. J was trimmed by 3 bases and V by 1 base; bases with no gene match: 5. CDR3 bases: TGCGCCAGCAGCCAAGTACAACTAGCGGTCTACGAGCAGTACTTC. Protein: CASSQVQLAVYEQYF.

V is TRBV28 and J is TRBJ1-1; no definite D call. The length of the CDR3 is 14 residues. With 11 bases removed from V and 0 bases from J, the gap between germline ends came to 16 bases. Germline assignment: CDR1 MDHEN and CDR2 SYDVKM. CDR3 in DNA: TGTGCCTGCTACAGCTTCTACATGAACACTGAAGCTTTCTTT. Its translation is CACYSFYMNTEAFF.

This chain links TRBV10-3 with TRBJ1-4; unclear D gene. The CDR3 runs 12 residues. Germline CDR1 and CDR2: ENHRY and SYGVKD. Trimming cost V 2 bases and J 8 bases, with 6 bases left between them. The DNA for the CDR3 is TGTGCCATCAGTGAGCAGGCGGAAAAACTGTTTTTT. It yields the protein CAISEQAEKLFF.

This chain joins TRBV7-6 and TRBJ1-1, with D unclear. CDR3 length: 12 amino acids. Trimming removed 5 bases at V and 2 bases at J, with 6 bases between. CDR1 and CDR2 from the germline V gene are SGHVS and FNYEAQ. In DNA, the CDR3 is TGTGCCAGCAGCCCCTATAACACTGAAGCTTTCTTT. Translating it yields CASSPYNTEAFF. The whole variable domain, remainder taken from reference TRBV7-6 and TRBJ1-1, is GAGVSQSPRYKVTKRGQDVALRCDPISGHVSLYWYRQALGQGPEFLTYFNYEAQQDKSGLPNDRFSAERPEGSISTLTIQRTEQRDSAMYRCASSPYNTEAFFGQGTRLTVV.

The chain has TRBV6-1 and TRBJ2-1; maybe TRBD1 (5 bases). The CDR3 spans 17 residues. The V gene lost 4 bases and the J gene lost 1 base, with 17 bases spanning the gap. The germline CDR1 and CDR2 sequences are MNHNS and SASEGT. This CDR3 reads CASSARAGFDSYNEQFF. In DNA, the CDR3 is TGTGCCAGCAGTGCCAGGGCCGGTTTTGATTCCTACAATGAGCAGTTCTTC.